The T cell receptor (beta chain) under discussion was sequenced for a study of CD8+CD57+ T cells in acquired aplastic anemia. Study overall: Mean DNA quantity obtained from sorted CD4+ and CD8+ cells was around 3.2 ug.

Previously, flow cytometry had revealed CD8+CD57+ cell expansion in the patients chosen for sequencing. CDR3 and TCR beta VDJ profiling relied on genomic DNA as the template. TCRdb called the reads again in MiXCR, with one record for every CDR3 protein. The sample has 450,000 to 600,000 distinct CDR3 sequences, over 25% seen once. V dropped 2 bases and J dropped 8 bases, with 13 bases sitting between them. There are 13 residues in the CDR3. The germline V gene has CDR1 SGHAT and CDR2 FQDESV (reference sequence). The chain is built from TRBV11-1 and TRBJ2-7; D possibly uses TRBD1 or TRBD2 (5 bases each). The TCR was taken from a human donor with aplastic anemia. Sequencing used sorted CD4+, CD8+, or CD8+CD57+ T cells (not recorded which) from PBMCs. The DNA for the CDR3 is TGTGCCAGCAGCTTACGGGACGAGGGCCAGCAGTACTTC. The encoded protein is CASSLRDEGQQYF.